This T cell receptor (beta chain) comes out of a study of CD8+ T cells in alopecia areata. Study results and limitations: Scalp and blood retained many expanded lesional clones during tofacitinib.

The treatment here: oral pan-JAK inhibitor, 5-10 mg twice daily. After isolation, RNA underwent reverse transcription to generate cDNA as the sequencing template. Produced via immunoSEQ multiplex PCR; TCRdb's table is partial and in-frame only. The table records about 210,000 clones, approximately 57% of them present only once. Trimming removed 1 base from V and 9 bases from J, with 7 bases in between. Germline CDR1 and CDR2: SGHDN and FVKESK. The CDR3 sequence is 13 residues long. A remark on this clone: The antigen is unknown.

The sequence was collected from a human donor with alopecia areata. Sequences were derived from CD4+ T cells sorted from blood, sampled at week 4, from a patient treated with tofacitinib. V usage is TRBV14 and J usage is TRBJ1-6; no definite D call. CDR3 bases: TGTGCCAGCAGCCAAGTGCCCAGTTCACCCCTCCACTTT. Amino acid sequence: CASSQVPSSPLHF.